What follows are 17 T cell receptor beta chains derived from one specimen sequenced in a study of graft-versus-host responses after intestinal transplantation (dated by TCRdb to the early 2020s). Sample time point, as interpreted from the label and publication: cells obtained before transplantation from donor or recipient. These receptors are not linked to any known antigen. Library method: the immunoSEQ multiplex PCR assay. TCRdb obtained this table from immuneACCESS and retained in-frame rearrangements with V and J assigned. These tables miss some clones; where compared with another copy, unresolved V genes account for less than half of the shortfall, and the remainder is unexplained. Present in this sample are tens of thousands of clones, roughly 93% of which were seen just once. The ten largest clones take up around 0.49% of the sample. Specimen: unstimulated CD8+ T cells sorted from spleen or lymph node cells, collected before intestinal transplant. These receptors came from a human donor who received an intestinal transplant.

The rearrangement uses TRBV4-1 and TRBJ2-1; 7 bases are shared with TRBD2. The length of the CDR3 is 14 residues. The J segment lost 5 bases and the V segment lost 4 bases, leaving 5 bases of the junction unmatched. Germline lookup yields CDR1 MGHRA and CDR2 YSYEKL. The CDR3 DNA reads TGCGCCAGCAGCCGTGGAGGACTAGACAATGAGCAGTTCTTC. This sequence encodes CASSRGGLDNEQFF.

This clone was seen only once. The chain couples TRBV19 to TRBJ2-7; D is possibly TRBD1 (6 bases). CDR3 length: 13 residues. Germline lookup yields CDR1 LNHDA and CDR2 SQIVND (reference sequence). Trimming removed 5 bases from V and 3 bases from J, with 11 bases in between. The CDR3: CASSVRDNYEQYF. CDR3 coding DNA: TGTGCCAGTAGTGTCCGGGACAACTACGAGCAGTACTTC.

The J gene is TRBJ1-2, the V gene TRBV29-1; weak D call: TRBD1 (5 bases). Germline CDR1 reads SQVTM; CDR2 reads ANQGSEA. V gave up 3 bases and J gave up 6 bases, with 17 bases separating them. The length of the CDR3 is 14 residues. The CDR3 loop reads CSVDPPLGEDGYTF. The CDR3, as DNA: TGCAGCGTTGATCCCCCGCTGGGGGAGGATGGCTACACCTTC. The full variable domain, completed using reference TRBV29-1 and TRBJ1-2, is SAVISQKPSRDICQRGTSLTIQCQVDSQVTMMFWYRQQPGQSLTLIATANQGSEATYESGFVIDKFPISRPNLTFSTLTVSNMSPEDSSIYLCSVDPPLGEDGYTFGSGTRLTVV.

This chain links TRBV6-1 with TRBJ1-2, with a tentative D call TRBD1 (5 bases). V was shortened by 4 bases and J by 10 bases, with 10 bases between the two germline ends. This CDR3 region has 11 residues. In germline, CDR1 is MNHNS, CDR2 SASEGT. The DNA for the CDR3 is TGTGCCAGCAGTGGAGAGACAGACTACACCTTC. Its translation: CASSGETDYTF.

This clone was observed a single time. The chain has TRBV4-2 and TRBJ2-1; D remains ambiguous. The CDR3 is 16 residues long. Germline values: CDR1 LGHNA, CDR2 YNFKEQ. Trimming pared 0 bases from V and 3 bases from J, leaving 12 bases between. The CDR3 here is CASSQDRHSDYNEQFF. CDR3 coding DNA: TGTGCCAGCAGCCAAGATCGACATTCGGACTACAATGAGCAGTTCTTC.

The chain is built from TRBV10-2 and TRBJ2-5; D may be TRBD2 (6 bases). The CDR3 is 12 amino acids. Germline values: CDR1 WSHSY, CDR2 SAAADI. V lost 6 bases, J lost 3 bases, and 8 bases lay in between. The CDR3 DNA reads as TGCGCCAGCAGGTCGGGGGAAGAGACCCAGTACTTC. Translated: CASRSGEETQYF.

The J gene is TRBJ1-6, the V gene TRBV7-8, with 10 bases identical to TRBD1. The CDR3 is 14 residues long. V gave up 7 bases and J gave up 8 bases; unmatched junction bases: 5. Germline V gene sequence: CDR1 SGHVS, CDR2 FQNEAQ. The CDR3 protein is CASTEGTGDSPLHF. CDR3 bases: TGTGCCAGCACCGAAGGGACAGGGGATTCACCCCTCCACTTT.

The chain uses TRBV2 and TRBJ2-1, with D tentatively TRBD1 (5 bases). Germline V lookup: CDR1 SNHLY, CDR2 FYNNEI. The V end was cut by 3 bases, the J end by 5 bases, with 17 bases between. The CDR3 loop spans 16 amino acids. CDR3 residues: CASSDRLVRGDNEQFF. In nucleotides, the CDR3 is TGTGCCAGCAGTGACCGTCTAGTAAGGGGCGACAATGAGCAGTTCTTC.

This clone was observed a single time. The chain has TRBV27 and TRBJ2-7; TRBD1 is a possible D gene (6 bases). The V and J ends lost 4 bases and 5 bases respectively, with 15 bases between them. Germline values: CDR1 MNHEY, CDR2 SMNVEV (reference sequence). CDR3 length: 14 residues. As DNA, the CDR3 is TGTGCCAGCAGTTCCCGGACAGCCAAGGACGAGCAGTACTTC. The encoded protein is CASSSRTAKDEQYF.

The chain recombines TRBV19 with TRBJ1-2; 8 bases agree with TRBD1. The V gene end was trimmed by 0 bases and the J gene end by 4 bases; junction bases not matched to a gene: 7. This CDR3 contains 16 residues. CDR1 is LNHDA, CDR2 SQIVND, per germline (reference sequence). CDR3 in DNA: TGTGCCAGTAGTATAGATCGCGCAGGGGGCGTCTATGGCTACACCTTC. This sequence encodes CASSIDRAGGVYGYTF.

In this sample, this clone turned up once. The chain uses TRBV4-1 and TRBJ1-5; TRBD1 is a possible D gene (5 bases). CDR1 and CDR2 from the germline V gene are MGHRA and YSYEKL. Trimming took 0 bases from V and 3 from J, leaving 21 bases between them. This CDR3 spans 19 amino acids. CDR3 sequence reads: CASSQDRGQGDRYNQPQHF. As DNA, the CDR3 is TGCGCCAGCAGCCAAGATCGTGGGCAGGGCGATCGCTACAATCAGCCCCAGCATTTT.

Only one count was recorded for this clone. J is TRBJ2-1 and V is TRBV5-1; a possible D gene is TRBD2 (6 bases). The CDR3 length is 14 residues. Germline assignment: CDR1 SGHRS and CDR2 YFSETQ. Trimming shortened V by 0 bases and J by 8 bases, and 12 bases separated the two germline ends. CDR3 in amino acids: CASSLVAALDEQFF. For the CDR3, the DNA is TGCGCCAGCAGCTTGGTAGCGGCTTTGGATGAGCAGTTCTTC.

CDR3 region: CAIRGTSGGPSKFF. For the CDR3, the DNA is TGTGCCATCAGGGGGACTAGCGGGGGGCCCTCCAAGTTCTTC. This chain uses TRBV10-3 with TRBJ2-1; 15 bases fit TRBD2. This CDR3 contains 14 residues. CDR1 ENHRY and CDR2 SYGVKD come from the germline V gene. Unmatched junction bases numbered 8, after V lost 6 bases and J lost 14 bases.

CDR3: CAISESSYEQYF. The CDR3 nucleotides are TGTGCCATCAGTGAGTCCTCTTACGAGCAGTACTTC. The genes are TRBV10-3 and TRBJ2-7; D uncertain. The germline V gene encodes CDR1 ENHRY and CDR2 SYGVKD. The V end lost 0 bases, the J end lost 4 bases, and 4 bases lay between the germline ends. The CDR3 covers 12 residues.

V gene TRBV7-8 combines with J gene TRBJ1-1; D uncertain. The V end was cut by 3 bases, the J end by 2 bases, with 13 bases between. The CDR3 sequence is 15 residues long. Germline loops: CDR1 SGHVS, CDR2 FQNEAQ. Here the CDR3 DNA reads TGTGCCAGCAGCTTGTGGTTTTCGGGAAACACTGAAGCTTTCTTT. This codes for CASSLWFSGNTEAFF.

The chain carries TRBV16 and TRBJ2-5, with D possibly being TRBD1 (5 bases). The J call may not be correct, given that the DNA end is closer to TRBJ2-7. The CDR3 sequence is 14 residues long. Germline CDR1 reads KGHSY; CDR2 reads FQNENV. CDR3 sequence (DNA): TGTGCCAGCAGCCAATTTGACAGCTCCTACGAGCAGTACTTC. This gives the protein CASSQFDSSYEQYF.

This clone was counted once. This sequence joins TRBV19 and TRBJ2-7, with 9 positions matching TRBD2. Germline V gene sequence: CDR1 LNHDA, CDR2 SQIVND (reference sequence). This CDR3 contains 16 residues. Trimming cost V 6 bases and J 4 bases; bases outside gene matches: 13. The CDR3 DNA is TGTGCCAGTAGCCGGGGTAGCGGGAGCCTTGGGTACGAGCAGTACTTC. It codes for CASSRGSGSLGYEQYF.